These T cell receptor beta chains were read from a single sample in a study of T cell repertoires in cytomegalovirus infection. The antigens for these receptors are not known. Using its own MiXCR run on the reads, TCRdb lists one record per CDR3 protein. Among 450,000 to 600,000 distinct CDR3 sequences listed, around 30% were seen once. Here the sequenced sample was cultured PBMCs, taken from culture after CMV antigen stimulation. The receptor source for this set is a human donor in good health (CMV status not recorded). Some clones in this sample may be carry-over from other donors' samples. CDR3s include the opening cysteine and the closing phenylalanine or tryptophan. Fields, in order: CDR3 DNA, CDR3 protein, V gene, clone size, J gene, D gene. A D gene is named only where the DNA matches it firmly. The listing skips clone size in some rows; elsewhere it reads once, few, many or a size class.

TGTGCCATCACCAGCGGGAGCTCCTACAATGAGCAGTTCTTC | CAITSGSSYNEQFF | TRBV10-3 | many | TRBJ2-1 | TRBD2
TGTGCCAGCAGCTCTCGCCGGGAGCAGTTCTTC | CASSSRREQFF | TRBV7-2 | few | TRBJ2-1 | .
TGTGCCAGCAGTTACCCTGGACTAGCGGGGCGCTCCTACGAGCAGTACTTC | CASSYPGLAGRSYEQYF | TRBV6-2/TRBV6-3 | . | TRBJ2-7 | TRBD2
TGTGCCAGCAGCTTCGACAGGGTAACGACTAATGAAAAACTGTTTTTT | CASSFDRVTTNEKLFF | TRBV7-9 | few | TRBJ1-4 | TRBD1
TGTGCTAGTGGTTTGGCCCGACCGTCGTATAACTATGGCTACACCTTC | CASGLARPSYNYGYTF | TRBV12-5 | . | TRBJ1-2 | .
TGTGCCAGCGGATACATCTCTAGCACAGATACGCAGTATTTT | CASGYISSTDTQYF | TRBV7-9 | . | TRBJ2-3 | .
TGTGCCAGCAGCTTAGCTAGGGTTGGGCCCACGCGAGGAAACACCATATATTTT | CASSLARVGPTRGNTIYF | TRBV7-8 | many | TRBJ1-3 | .
TGTGCCAGCAGCTTATTCATGGGCAGGGGGTCTAGCAATGAGCAGTTCTTC | CASSLFMGRGSSNEQFF | TRBV7-8 | . | TRBJ2-1 | TRBD1
TGTGCCAGCAGCCTTATTACCGGGATACCTGCAACTAATGAAAAACTGTTTTTT | CASSLITGIPATNEKLFF | TRBV28 | . | TRBJ1-4 | .
TGTGCCAGCAGTTTAGGAAAGCGGTATGGCTACACCTTC | CASSLGKRYGYTF | TRBV12-3/TRBV12-4 | . | TRBJ1-2 | .
TGTGCCAGCCGAGGGGGAGGGGTCGACGAGCAGTACTTC | CASRGGGVDEQYF | TRBV28 | . | TRBJ2-7 | .
TGTGCCAGCAGTCCACTAGGCGAAGTGAGGGTACGGGAGACCCAGTACTTC | CASSPLGEVRVRETQYF | TRBV12-3/TRBV12-4 | . | TRBJ2-5 | .
TGTGCCAGCAGCCAAGACTTCAGGGGCTCTGGGGCCAACGTCCTGACTTTC | CASSQDFRGSGANVLTF | TRBV14 | . | TRBJ2-6 | .
TGTGCCAGCAGCTTAGATTCGGCGGGAGGGAGAGAGACCCAGTACTTC | CASSLDSAGGRETQYF | TRBV11-2 | few | TRBJ2-5 | TRBD2
TGTGCCAGCACCCCCGTCAGGGGGAACATGAACACTGAAGCTTTCTTT | CASTPVRGNMNTEAFF | TRBV12-3/TRBV12-4 | few | TRBJ1-1 | TRBD1
TGTGCCAGCAGCTTGGCGTTAGTTGGGCTAGTTGGCAATGAGCAGTTCTTC | CASSLALVGLVGNEQFF | TRBV5-4 | . | TRBJ2-1 | .
TGTGCCAGCAGCTGGGTAGCGGGAGGCACCGGGGAGCTGTTTTTT | CASSWVAGGTGELFF | TRBV7-6 | . | TRBJ2-2 | TRBD2
TGTGCCAGCAGCCCCACGACAGATATGAACACTGAAGCTTTCTTT | CASSPTTDMNTEAFF | TRBV7-9 | few | TRBJ1-1 | .
TGCGCCAGCAGCCGAGGGACTAGCGGGAAGGAGTGGGGTGAGCAGTTCTTC | CASSRGTSGKEWGEQFF | TRBV4-3 | . | TRBJ2-1 | TRBD2
TGTGCCATCAGTCGTACGGGCTCTGGGGCCAACGTCCTGACTTTC | CAISRTGSGANVLTF | TRBV10-3 | few | TRBJ2-6 | .